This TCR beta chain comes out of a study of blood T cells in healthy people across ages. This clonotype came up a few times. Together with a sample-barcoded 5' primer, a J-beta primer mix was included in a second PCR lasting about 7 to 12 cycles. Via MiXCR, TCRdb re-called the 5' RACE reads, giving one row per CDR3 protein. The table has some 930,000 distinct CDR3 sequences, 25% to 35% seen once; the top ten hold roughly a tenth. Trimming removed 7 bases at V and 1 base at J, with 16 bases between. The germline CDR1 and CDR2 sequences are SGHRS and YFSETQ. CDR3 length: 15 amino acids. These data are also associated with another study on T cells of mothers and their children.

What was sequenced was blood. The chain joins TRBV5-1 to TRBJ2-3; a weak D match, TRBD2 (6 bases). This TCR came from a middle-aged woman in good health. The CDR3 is CASGPNPGGTDTQYF. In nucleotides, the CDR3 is TGCGCCAGCGGGCCCAATCCGGGAGGCACAGATACGCAGTATTTT.